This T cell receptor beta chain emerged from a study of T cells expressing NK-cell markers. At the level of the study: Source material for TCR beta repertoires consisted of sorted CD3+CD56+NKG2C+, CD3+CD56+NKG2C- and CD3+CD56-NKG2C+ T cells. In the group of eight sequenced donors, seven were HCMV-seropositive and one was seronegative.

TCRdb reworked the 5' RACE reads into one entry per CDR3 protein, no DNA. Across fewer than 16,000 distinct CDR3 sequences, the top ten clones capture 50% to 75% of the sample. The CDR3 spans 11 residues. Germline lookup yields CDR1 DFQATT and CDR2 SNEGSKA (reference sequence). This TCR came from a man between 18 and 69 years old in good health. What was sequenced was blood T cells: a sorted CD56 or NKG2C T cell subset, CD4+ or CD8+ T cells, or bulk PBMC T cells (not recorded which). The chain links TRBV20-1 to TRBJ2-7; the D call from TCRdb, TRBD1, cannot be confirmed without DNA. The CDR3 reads CRANGGVEQYF.